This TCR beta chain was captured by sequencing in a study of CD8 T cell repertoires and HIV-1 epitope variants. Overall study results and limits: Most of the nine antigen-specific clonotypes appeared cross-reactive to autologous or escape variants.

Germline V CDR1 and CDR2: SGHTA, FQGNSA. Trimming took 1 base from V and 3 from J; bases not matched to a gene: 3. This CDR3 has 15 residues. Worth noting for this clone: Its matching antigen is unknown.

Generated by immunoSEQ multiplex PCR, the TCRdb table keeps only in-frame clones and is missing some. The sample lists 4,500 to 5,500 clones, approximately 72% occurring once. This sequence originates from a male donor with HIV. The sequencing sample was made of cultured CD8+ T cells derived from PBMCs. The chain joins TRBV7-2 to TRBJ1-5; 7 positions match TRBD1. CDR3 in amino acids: CASSLVTGNNQPQHF. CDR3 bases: TGTGCCAGCAGCTTAGTGACAGGGAACAATCAGCCCCAGCATTTT. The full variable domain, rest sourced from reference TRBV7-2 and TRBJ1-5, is GAGVSQSPSNKVTEKGKDVELRCDPISGHTALYWYRQSLGQGLEFLIYFQGNSAPDKSGLPSDRFSAERTGGSVSTLTIQRTQQEDSAVYLCASSLVTGNNQPQHFGDGTRLSIL.